This T cell receptor beta chain was found in a study of blood T cell repertoires in COVID-19. Study context: Sites across the United States, Italy and Spain contributed samples from acute and convalescent COVID-19.

CDR3 length: 15 residues. Germline values: CDR1 MNHNY, CDR2 SVGAGI (reference sequence). The trim removed 2 bases at V and 4 bases at J, leaving 4 bases unmatched. Clones were read by immunoSEQ multiplex PCR, and TCRdb kept only the in-frame ones, dropping some. The sample yields about 350,000 clones, 87% seen once. The chain uses TRBV6-6 and TRBJ2-1; 8 bases agree with TRBD1. This receptor was obtained from a man aged 25 to 40 with COVID-19, enrolled during active disease. Sequencing was done on a sample of peripheral blood. CDR3 loop: CASSYDGQGYNEQFF. The CDR3 coding sequence is TGTGCCAGCAGTTACGACGGACAGGGATACAATGAGCAGTTCTTC.